Following are 17 T cell receptor beta chains from one sample sequenced in a study of control samples from healthy donors and cancer patients (dated by TCRdb to 2020 to 2021). Library construction relied on the immunoSEQ multiplex PCR assay. TCRdb obtained this table from immuneACCESS and retained in-frame rearrangements with V and J assigned. These tables miss some clones; where compared with another copy, unresolved V genes account for less than half of the shortfall, and the remainder is unexplained. The sample yields about 130,000 clones; approximately 89% were counted once. The ten largest clones take up under 9% of the sample. The sequenced sample was PBMCs. The source of these receptors is a man aged 50-60 years with head and neck cancer.

As concerns this clone: A read error may produce the germline difference seen at one junction end. Other nucleotide sequences in the sample specify the same CDR3. The J gene is TRBJ1-5, the V gene TRBV28, with D perhaps matching TRBD1 (6 bases). This CDR3 is built from 15 residues. Germline assignment: CDR1 MDHEN and CDR2 SYDVKM. In DNA, the CDR3 is TGCGCCAGCAGTTTGGTCCAGGGGAGAAATCAGCCCCAGCATTTT. Protein sequence: CASSLVQGRNQPQHF.

This clone was picked up one time. V gene TRBV7-2 combines with J gene TRBJ2-4, with D possibly being TRBD1 (8 bases). Germline CDR1 SGHTA, CDR2 FQGNSA. This CDR3 comprises 17 residues. V was clipped by 4 bases and J by 3 bases, with 19 bases between them. For the CDR3, the DNA is TGTGCCAGCAGCTCCCAGGGGGCGGGAGTCAACAAAAACATTCAGTACTTC. Translated: CASSSQGAGVNKNIQYF. Looking up the rest from reference TRBV7-2 and TRBJ2-4 gives the full variable domain: GAGVSQSPSNKVTEKGKDVELRCDPISGHTALYWYRQSLGQGLEFLIYFQGNSAPDKSGLPSDRFSAERTGGSVSTLTIQRTQQEDSAVYLCASSSQGAGVNKNIQYFGAGTRLSVL.

This chain uses TRBV6-5 with TRBJ2-2, with TRBD1 matching over 8 bases. Germline V gene lookup returns CDR1 MNHEY and CDR2 SVGAGI. The CDR3 has 16 residues. V lost 1 base, J lost 7 bases, and 8 bases stayed unmatched. Here the CDR3 reads CASSYFAGGGDGELFF. CDR3 DNA sequence: TGTGCCAGCAGTTACTTTGCAGGGGGCGGCGACGGGGAGCTGTTTTTT.

The rearrangement uses TRBV28 and TRBJ1-4; TRBD1 matches at 9 bases. CDR3 length: 16 residues. Germline CDR1 and CDR2: MDHEN and SYDVKM. V lost 6 bases and J lost 3; bases outside the gene matches: 8. The CDR3 sequence: CASSPDRGWANEKLFF. In DNA form, the CDR3 reads TGTGCCAGCAGCCCGGACAGGGGATGGGCTAATGAAAAACTGTTTTTT.

This rearrangement joins TRBV29-1 to TRBJ2-5, with 7 bases that match TRBD2. The trim removed 3 bases at V and 5 bases at J, leaving 21 bases unmatched. Germline V gene lookup returns CDR1 SQVTM and CDR2 ANQGSEA. This CDR3 contains 18 residues. This chain's CDR3 is CSVEYPPASGILAETQYF. The CDR3 region has the DNA TGCAGCGTTGAGTATCCCCCCGCCAGCGGGATTTTGGCGGAGACCCAGTACTTC. Together with reference TRBV29-1 and TRBJ2-5, the CDR3 gives the full variable domain: SAVISQKPSRDICQRGTSLTIQCQVDSQVTMMFWYRQQPGQSLTLIATANQGSEATYESGFVIDKFPISRPNLTFSTLTVSNMSPEDSSIYLCSVEYPPASGILAETQYFGPGTRLLVL.

Here the CDR3 reads CASSESSGSLQYF. CDR3 DNA sequence: TGCGCCAGCAGTGAGTCGTCCGGGAGTCTTCAGTACTTC. The V and J genes are TRBV10-2 and TRBJ2-7, with D possibly TRBD2 on 6 matching bases. With 0 bases removed from V and 10 bases from J, the gap between germline ends came to 13 bases. Germline V gene data show CDR1 as WSHSY and CDR2 as SAAADI. This CDR3 spans 13 amino acids.

The chain uses TRBV5-1 and TRBJ2-2; D call uncertain. Between the trimmed V and J ends, which lost 0 bases and 3 bases, there was a span of 3 bases. Looked up from germline, CDR1 is SGHRS and CDR2 is YFSETQ. The CDR3 spans 13 residues. For the CDR3, the DNA is TGCGCCAGCAGCTTGGCCTACACCGGGGAGCTGTTTTTT. It yields the protein CASSLAYTGELFF.

The rearrangement links TRBV5-1 to TRBJ2-7, with D hard to call. Germline CDR1 reads SGHRS; CDR2 reads YFSETQ. Trimming pared 3 bases from V and 4 bases from J, leaving 14 bases between. The CDR3 has 14 amino acids. In DNA, the CDR3 is TGCGCCAGCAGCTCGACGCGGAACGGGTACGAGCAGTACTTC. This sequence encodes CASSSTRNGYEQYF.

The V and J genes are TRBV10-3 and TRBJ2-1; 16 bases fit TRBD2. This CDR3 region has 16 residues. After removal of 10 bases from V and 5 bases from J, the junction contained 8 bases not matched to a gene. Germline-derived CDR1 and CDR2 are ENHRY and SYGVKD. The chain's CDR3 is CATRYGTSGRDNEQFF. Written as DNA, the CDR3 is TGTGCCACCAGATACGGGACTAGCGGGAGGGACAATGAGCAGTTCTTC.

This sequence joins TRBV30 and TRBJ2-2, with TRBD2 as a possible D gene (6 bases). V lost 3 bases to trimming and J lost 4 bases, with 15 bases between them. The length of the CDR3 is 15 residues. Germline CDR1 GTSNPN, CDR2 SVGIG (reference sequence). CDR3 coding DNA: TGTGCCTGGAGGAAGTTGGGACTTTCCACCGGGGAGCTGTTTTTT. Its translation: CAWRKLGLSTGELFF.

The chain uses TRBV4-1 and TRBJ2-2; D might be TRBD1 (7 bases). V dropped 3 bases and J dropped 4 bases, with 27 bases sitting between them. This CDR3 region has 20 residues. Germline lookup yields CDR1 MGHRA and CDR2 YSYEKL. CDR3 in DNA: TGCGCCAGCAGCCAGGGGTTCGGGGCCGGGCAGGGGGGTGTCACCGGGGAGCTGTTTTTT. It specifies CASSQGFGAGQGGVTGELFF.

About this clone: One junction end does not reproduce the germline sequence, and a read error may be involved. The V call is TRBV15, the J call TRBJ2-7, with D hard to call. Germline values: CDR1 LNHNV, CDR2 YYDKDF (reference sequence). The CDR3 is made up of 15 amino acids. In DNA, the CDR3 is TGTGCCACCAGCAGAGCCCTGGGAATGAGCTACGGGCAGTACTTC. Its translation: CATSRALGMSYGQYF.

The gene calls are TRBV6-6 and TRBJ1-6, with D hard to call. The V gene lost 4 bases and the J gene lost 4 bases, with 11 bases spanning the gap. The CDR3 covers 15 residues. The germline V gene encodes CDR1 MNHNY and CDR2 SVGAGI (reference sequence). This CDR3 is CASSSPTGYNSPLHF. In DNA form, the CDR3 reads TGTGCCAGCAGTTCCCCCACGGGGTATAATTCACCCCTCCACTTT.

DNA for the CDR3: TGTGCCACCGGACAGGGAGGTGACACCGGGGAGCTGTTTTTT. It translates to CATGQGGDTGELFF. The chain is built from TRBV24-1 and TRBJ2-2; TRBD1 aligns across 8 bases. Germline V gene data show CDR1 as KGHDR and CDR2 as SFDVKD. The CDR3 covers 14 residues. V dropped 9 bases and J dropped 3; count of bases not matched to a gene: 5.

This clone was counted between two and nine times. The chain is built from TRBV27 and TRBJ2-7, with 12 nucleotides matching TRBD1. Germline loops: CDR1 MNHEY, CDR2 SMNVEV (reference sequence). The CDR3 extends over 13 amino acids. Trimming at V came to 10 bases and at J to 4 bases, leaving 5 bases not matched to a gene. The CDR3 DNA is TGTGCCACCAGGGACAGGGGGCTTTACGAGCAGTACTTC. Amino acid sequence: CATRDRGLYEQYF.

V is TRBV12-3 or TRBV12-4 and J is TRBJ1-1; D possibly corresponds to TRBD1 (5 bases). The CDR3 runs to 11 residues. Trimming removed 4 bases from V and 6 bases from J, with 6 bases in between. The CDR3 is CASSSGPEAFF. DNA of the CDR3: TGTGCCAGCAGTTCAGGGCCTGAAGCTTTCTTT.

The CDR3 coding sequence is TGTGCCAGCAGTTTAGGTCTAGCGGGAGTGGTCGGGGAGCTGTTTTTT. Its translation: CASSLGLAGVVGELFF. The V and J genes are TRBV27 and TRBJ2-2; 10 nucleotides line up with TRBD2. With 2 bases clipped from V and 7 bases from J, the junction kept 7 bases outside the gene matches. Germline CDR1 and CDR2: MNHEY and SMNVEV (reference sequence). The CDR3 consists of 16 residues.